This TCR beta chain stems from a study of brain T cells in children with intractable seizures. Method: immunoSEQ multiplex PCR; TCRdb's copy keeps in-frame clones and lacks some. The sample records about 340,000 clones, nearly 95% being singletons. In regard to this clone: Its antigen is currently unknown.

Study outcomes and limitations: Pre- and post-surgery blood differed in depth, so pre-surgery absences may be undersampling.

The CDR3 covers 15 residues. Germline values: CDR1 LGHDT, CDR2 YNNKEL (reference sequence). J gave up 6 bases and V 6 bases, and 7 bases lay outside the gene matches. Documented time point: blood from clinic visit 5 months post-surgery; TSC patient then seizure free. Surgery cases with the highest brain T cell transcript signatures were chosen for sequencing. The rearrangement uses TRBV3-1 (or the pseudogene TRBV3-2) and TRBJ2-1; TRBD2 matches at 11 bases. The sequencing here drew on peripheral blood, taken roughly 5 months after surgery. This TCR derives from a boy in the first two years of life with tuberous sclerosis and intractable seizures. The CDR3 protein is CASSFGTSGGNEQFF. CDR3 DNA sequence: TGTGCCAGCAGTTTCGGGACTAGCGGAGGCAATGAGCAGTTCTTC.